This entry is about one T cell receptor beta chain. As yet, its antigen is unknown. The data originate from a study of OX40 agonist ivuxolimab in advanced cancers. Overall study: Cancers in dose escalation were hepatocellular, melanoma, renal cell and head and neck. Eligibility rules accepted prior anti-PD-1, anti-PD-L1 or anti-CTLA-4 therapy, and 30% to 40% had some.

The germline CDR1 and CDR2 sequences are MDHEN and SYDVKM. V shed 8 bases and J shed 5 bases, with 12 bases lying between them. The CDR3 covers 12 residues. Study-level findings and limits: Mean expanded clone counts were higher in CD8+ than CD4+ T cells. It was also the case that some nonresponders had low normalized T-cell clonal expansion.

The repertoire was sequenced with immunoSEQ multiplex PCR; TCRdb's copy has only in-frame clones and lacks some. The sample carries fewer than 100,000 clones, around 90% recorded once. Material: CD4+ or CD8+ T cells sorted from blood, obtained in a trial of the OX40 agonist ivuxolimab. The chain combines TRBV28 with TRBJ1-2, with D possibly being TRBD1 (5 bases). The origin of this receptor is an adult with an advanced solid tumor such as melanoma, head and neck, liver or kidney cancer. The DNA for the CDR3 is TGTGCCAGCCAAACAGGAAAGTATGGCTACACCTTC. Protein product: CASQTGKYGYTF.